The 11 T cell receptor beta chains below all came from one sample that was sequenced in a study of blood T cell repertoires in COVID-19. Using immunoSEQ multiplex PCR, the repertoire was profiled, and TCRdb retains in-frame clones only, with some absent. The sample lists 150,000 to 200,000 clones, 60% to 80% occurring once. What was sequenced was PBMCs or T cells enriched from blood (not recorded which). These receptors were collected from a woman aged 45-65 years who had recovered from COVID-19.

V usage is TRBV7-9 and J usage is TRBJ2-3; a weak D match, TRBD2 (6 bases). The V gene lost 10 bases and the J gene lost 0 bases, with 11 bases spanning the gap. This CDR3 has 13 amino acids. Germline CDR1 and CDR2: SEHNR and FQNEAQ (reference sequence). CDR3 protein: CATEAGSTDTQYF. CDR3 DNA: TGTGCCACCGAAGCGGGTAGCACAGATACGCAGTATTTT.

The V gene is TRBV29-1, the J gene TRBJ1-1; tentative D call: TRBD1 (6 bases). The CDR3 is 12 residues long. The ends were cut back, 7 bases at V and 10 bases at J, with 19 bases in the middle. CDR1 is SQVTM and CDR2 is ANQGSEA in the germline V gene. The CDR3 protein is CSGSTGIKGAFF. CDR3 sequence (DNA): TGCAGCGGCTCTACAGGGATCAAGGGAGCTTTCTTT.

Written as DNA, the CDR3 is TGTGCCAGCAGCCAAGGGAGACAGGGGGCTAACTATGGCTACACCTTC. It is translated as CASSQGRQGANYGYTF. The gene calls are TRBV3-1 (or the pseudogene TRBV3-2) and TRBJ1-2; 9 positions agree with TRBD1. This CDR3 is 16 amino acids long. Germline assignment: CDR1 LGHDT and CDR2 YNNKEL (reference sequence). After removal of 1 base from V and 0 bases from J, the junction contained 3 bases not matched to a gene.

The rearrangement links TRBV7-6 to TRBJ1-3; D call uncertain. The CDR3 has 15 amino acids. Germline values: CDR1 SGHVS, CDR2 FNYEAQ. Trimming cost V 1 base and J 4 bases, with 11 bases left between them. CDR3 sequence reads: CASSLDTVRGNTIYF. The DNA for the CDR3 is TGTGCCAGCAGCTTAGATACGGTACGGGGAAACACCATATATTTT. The whole variable domain, filled in from reference TRBV7-6 and TRBJ1-3, reads GAGVSQSPRYKVTKRGQDVALRCDPISGHVSLYWYRQALGQGPEFLTYFNYEAQQDKSGLPNDRFSAERPEGSISTLTIQRTEQRDSAMYRCASSLDTVRGNTIYFGEGSWLTVV.

The V gene is TRBV7-3, the J gene TRBJ2-3; 8 nucleotides match TRBD2. Unmatched junction bases numbered 4, after V lost 5 bases and J lost 3 bases. The CDR3 spans 14 residues. Germline V gene sequence: CDR1 SGHTA, CDR2 FQGTGA. The CDR3 protein is CASSPSGRTDTQYF. The CDR3 nucleotides are TGTGCCAGCAGCCCGAGCGGGAGAACAGATACGCAGTATTTT.

This clone was seen a handful of times. The chain employs TRBV7-2 and TRBJ1-1, with TRBD1 identical over 9 bases. V lost 0 bases and J lost 4; bases outside the gene matches: 12. Per the germline V gene, CDR1 is SGHTA and CDR2 is FQGNSA. This CDR3 spans 18 amino acids. The CDR3 coding sequence is TGTGCCAGCAGCTTAGCACGAATCGGACAGGGGTTGGGCACTGAAGCTTTCTTT. As protein: CASSLARIGQGLGTEAFF. Combining the CDR3 with reference TRBV7-2 and TRBJ1-1 gives the whole variable domain GAGVSQSPSNKVTEKGKDVELRCDPISGHTALYWYRQSLGQGLEFLIYFQGNSAPDKSGLPSDRFSAERTGGSVSTLTIQRTQQEDSAVYLCASSLARIGQGLGTEAFFGQGTRLTVV.

This chain links TRBV5-8 with TRBJ1-2; 9 bases align to TRBD1. The CDR3 has 15 residues. CDR1 and CDR2 from the germline V gene are SGHTS and YDEGEE. V lost 0 bases and J lost 5; bases outside the gene matches: 5. CDR3 sequence (DNA): TGTGCCAGCAGCTTGGGACAGGGGGTCCTATATGGCTACACCTTC. Translated: CASSLGQGVLYGYTF.

V and J are TRBV7-3 and TRBJ2-2; 8 nucleotides line up with TRBD2. The CDR3 sequence is 17 residues long. V lost 3 bases and J lost 1; bases outside the gene matches: 7. Looked up from germline, CDR1 is SGHTA and CDR2 is FQGTGA. This CDR3 reads CASSFPTSGENTGELFF. In DNA form, the CDR3 reads TGTGCCAGCAGCTTCCCTACTAGCGGAGAGAACACCGGGGAGCTGTTTTTT.

This clone has a handful of counts. The V gene is TRBV29-1, the J gene TRBJ1-1; 10 nucleotides match TRBD1. In germline, CDR1 is SQVTM, CDR2 ANQGSEA. Trimming took 0 bases from V and 4 from J; bases not matched to a gene: 2. This CDR3 has 14 amino acids. The chain's CDR3 is CSVEETGGATEAFF. The DNA for the CDR3 is TGCAGCGTTGAAGAGACAGGGGGCGCCACTGAAGCTTTCTTT. Variable domain in full (rest from reference TRBV29-1 and TRBJ1-1): SAVISQKPSRDICQRGTSLTIQCQVDSQVTMMFWYRQQPGQSLTLIATANQGSEATYESGFVIDKFPISRPNLTFSTLTVSNMSPEDSSIYLCSVEETGGATEAFFGQGTRLTVV.

The V and J genes are TRBV4-2 and TRBJ2-3; tentatively, D is TRBD2 (6 bases). There are 15 residues in the CDR3. Germline V CDR1 and CDR2: LGHNA, YNFKEQ. V lost 0 bases and J lost 4, with 11 bases in between. The CDR3 coding sequence is TGTGCCAGCAGCCAAGAGGGGGTAGCGGCAGATACGCAGTATTTT. Its translation: CASSQEGVAADTQYF.

The V call is TRBV10-3, the J call TRBJ1-5; 7 nucleotides match TRBD1. Trimming cost V 10 bases and J 0 bases; bases outside gene matches: 9. Germline V CDR1 and CDR2: ENHRY, SYGVKD. This CDR3 has 15 amino acids. The chain's CDR3 is CASGTVDNSNQPQHF. The DNA of the CDR3 is TGTGCCAGTGGGACAGTAGACAATAGCAATCAGCCCCAGCATTTT.